This TCR beta chain was documented in a study of blood T cell repertoires in COVID-19. The CDR3 totals 15 residues. Germline V CDR1 and CDR2: MNHEY, SVGAGI. The junction had 10 bases not matched to a gene; V was cut back by 10 bases and J by 2 bases. TCRdb's table, derived via immunoSEQ multiplex PCR, lists solely in-frame clones and lacks some. The repertoire holds under 300,000 clones, around 90% seen once, with approximately 7.9% in the top ten. The TCR originated in a man aged 55-75 years who had recovered from COVID-19. Sequenced material: peripheral blood. The chain is built from TRBV6-5 and TRBJ2-2; the match to TRBD1 covers 7 bases. The CDR3 coding sequence is TGTGCCACCGCCTCGGGACAGCTTAACACCGGGGAGCTGTTTTTT. Its translation is CATASGQLNTGELFF.